This T cell receptor beta chain was observed in a study of shared clonotypes between healthy human individuals. Study-wide context: Donor composition was a couple of women and a few men, aged 18 to 49. Whole-study findings and limits: Memory subsets generally showed smaller estimated richness than naive subsets did. Clonotypes shared by all four donors outscored non-shared clonotypes in generation probability.

Libraries were prepared by immunoSEQ multiplex PCR; TCRdb keeps only in-frame clonotypes and omits some of them. This table has over a million clones, under 80% appearing once. Germline values: CDR1 KGHSH, CDR2 LQKENI. CDR3 size: 14 residues. Trimming removed 3 bases at V and 11 bases at J, with 19 bases between. With respect to this clone: Its antigen is still unknown.

This sequence was found in a man aged 18 to 29 in good health. Sequenced: memory CD4+ T cells sorted from blood. The subset denotes: CD45RA-negative fraction. J is TRBJ2-5 and V is TRBV18; D perhaps matches TRBD2 (7 bases). The CDR3 DNA is TGTGCCAGCTCACCCGTCCCGGGGGCGGGGGAGCAGTACTTC. It codes for CASSPVPGAGEQYF.